This T cell receptor beta chain was captured in a study of blood T cell repertoires in COVID-19. V shed 4 bases and J shed 0 bases, with 9 bases lying between them. CDR1 is SGHAT and CDR2 is FQDESV in the germline V gene (reference sequence). This CDR3 contains 14 residues. Sequencing was performed with immunoSEQ multiplex PCR; in TCRdb, only in-frame clones are kept and a portion is missing. The table lists nearly 400,000 clones, roughly nine tenths of them singletons. This chain links TRBV11-1 with TRBJ1-2; D is ambiguous. Source material: PBMCs or T cells enriched from blood (not recorded which). This receptor was taken from a woman in her 30s who had recovered from COVID-19. CDR3 nucleotide sequence: TGTGCCAGCAGCTCCCGCGCCTCTAACTATGGCTACACCTTC. The encoded protein is CASSSRASNYGYTF.